The clone carrying this T cell receptor beta chain was detected once. This sample stems from a study of OX40 agonist ivuxolimab in advanced cancers. Study overall: The group had a mean age of around 60 years, ranged from roughly 23 to 79, and was around 86% male.

The CDR3 covers 16 residues. Germline assignment: CDR1 SGHAT and CDR2 FQDESV (reference sequence). Trimming pared 0 bases from V and 1 base from J, leaving 12 bases between. Generated by immunoSEQ multiplex PCR, the TCRdb table keeps only in-frame clones and is missing some. The data show about 93,000 clones, with about 91% seen just once and 0.45% to 0.6% held by the top ten. The source material was CD4+ or CD8+ T cells sorted from blood, sampled in a trial of the OX40 agonist ivuxolimab. The gene calls are TRBV11-1 and TRBJ1-1, with D uncertain. The sequence was obtained from an adult with an advanced solid tumor such as melanoma, head and neck, liver or kidney cancer. CDR3 residues: CASSLAQPGRNTEAFF. Written as DNA, the CDR3 is TGTGCCAGCAGCTTAGCGCAGCCCGGGAGGAACACTGAAGCTTTCTTT.